The 24 T cell receptor beta chains reported below all come from one sample, sequenced in a study of blood T cell repertoires in COVID-19. The table came from immunoSEQ multiplex PCR; TCRdb's copy has only in-frame clones and leaves some out. Seen here are a few hundred thousand clones, about 86% observed once, and the top ten hold about 1.3%. Sequenced input: PBMCs or T cells enriched from blood (not recorded which). These receptors were collected from a woman aged 35 to 49 with acute COVID-19.

This clone appeared once. The rearrangement uses TRBV12-3 or TRBV12-4 and TRBJ1-2; tentatively, D is TRBD1 (6 bases). V lost 11 bases to trimming and J lost 8 bases, with 18 bases between them. The CDR3 has 12 residues. Here the CDR3 reads CASFTGFWGYTF. CDR3 nucleotide sequence: TGTGCCTCGTTCACAGGGTTTTGGGGCTACACCTTC.

This clone has just one count. This rearrangement joins TRBV2 to TRBJ2-2; tentatively, D is TRBD1 (6 bases). The CDR3 loop spans 21 amino acids. In germline, CDR1 is SNHLY, CDR2 FYNNEI. Trimming took off 2 bases at V and 0 bases at J, with 25 bases between the two ends. For the CDR3, the DNA is TGTGCCAGCAGTGAATCGGGGAATGGAAGGGGGTCGGACGCGAACACCGGGGAGCTGTTTTTT. Its translation is CASSESGNGRGSDANTGELFF.

This chain uses TRBV24-1 with TRBJ2-6; 7 nucleotides match TRBD1. V was clipped by 3 bases and J by 0 bases; unmatched bases: 1. The germline gives CDR1 KGHDR, CDR2 SFDVKD. This CDR3 has 16 amino acids. Here the CDR3 reads CATSDAGGSGANVLTF. The DNA of the CDR3 is TGTGCCACCAGTGATGCAGGGGGCTCTGGGGCCAACGTCCTGACTTTC.

This clone was recorded once. This sequence joins TRBV29-1 and TRBJ2-2; 13 positions agree with TRBD2. Per the germline V gene, CDR1 is SQVTM and CDR2 is ANQGSEA. V lost 6 bases to trimming and J lost 6 bases; unmatched junction nucleotides: 4. The CDR3 is 14 amino acids. The CDR3 loop reads CSVAGLAGAGELFF. CDR3 in DNA: TGCAGCGTAGCCGGACTAGCGGGAGCCGGGGAGCTGTTTTTT.

CDR3: CASSMPGDTDTQYF. The CDR3 bases are TGTGCCAGCTCCATGCCGGGGGACACAGATACGCAGTATTTT. J is TRBJ2-3 and V is TRBV28; D might be TRBD2 (6 bases). Germline CDR1 reads MDHEN; CDR2 reads SYDVKM. The ends were cut back, 8 bases at V and 2 bases at J, with 14 bases in the middle. The CDR3 runs 14 residues.

V and J are TRBV4-3 and TRBJ2-3; D gene uncertain. With 8 bases removed from V and 0 bases from J, the gap between germline ends came to 21 bases. Germline-derived CDR1 and CDR2 are LGHNA and YSLEER. The CDR3 length is 17 residues. For the CDR3, the DNA is TGCGCCAGCGCTCCCGATCCCCCCGCGGCTAGCACAGATACGCAGTATTTT. Its translation is CASAPDPPAASTDTQYF.

The rearrangement joins TRBV28 to TRBJ1-6; perhaps TRBD1 as D (6 bases). V gave up 3 bases and J gave up 7 bases, with 13 bases separating them. This CDR3 is built from 15 residues. Germline CDR1 is MDHEN and CDR2 is SYDVKM. Here the CDR3 reads CASSLTGYRNSPLHF. The CDR3 nucleotides are TGTGCCAGCAGTTTGACAGGATATCGAAATTCACCCCTCCACTTT.

V and J are TRBV2 and TRBJ1-1; the D is unclear. The CDR3 contains 14 residues. V was pared by 0 bases and J by 8 bases, with 13 bases between. The germline V gene encodes CDR1 SNHLY and CDR2 FYNNEI. CDR3: CASSEAVAAGEAFF. The CDR3 DNA sequence: TGTGCCAGCAGTGAAGCCGTGGCCGCGGGGGAAGCTTTCTTT.

The rearrangement joins TRBV7-2 to TRBJ2-1; D call uncertain. The germline V gene has CDR1 SGHTA and CDR2 FQGNSA. This CDR3 has 15 residues. V gave up 5 bases and J gave up 2 bases, with 13 bases separating them. The CDR3 sequence: CASSPPGIPYNEQFF. CDR3 DNA sequence: TGTGCCAGCAGCCCTCCAGGAATACCCTACAATGAGCAGTTCTTC. The full variable domain, its missing parts supplied by reference TRBV7-2 and TRBJ2-1, is GAGVSQSPSNKVTEKGKDVELRCDPISGHTALYWYRQSLGQGLEFLIYFQGNSAPDKSGLPSDRFSAERTGGSVSTLTIQRTQQEDSAVYLCASSPPGIPYNEQFFGPGTRLTVL.

The chain uses TRBV20-1 and TRBJ2-7; D not resolved. CDR1 and CDR2 (germline): DFQATT, SNEGSKA (reference sequence). V shed 5 bases and J shed 7 bases, with 9 bases lying between them. There are 10 residues in the CDR3. CDR3 nucleotide sequence: TGCAGTGCTTCGACCGGGGAGCAGTACTTC. It specifies CSASTGEQYF.

V usage is TRBV24-1 and J usage is TRBJ2-2; 9 positions match TRBD1. Germline-derived CDR1 and CDR2 are KGHDR and SFDVKD. V trimming: 4 bases; J trimming: 6 bases; junction bases outside the gene matches: 17. The CDR3 is 19 residues long. CDR3 in amino acids: CATSDPKKPGQGLSGELFF. CDR3 DNA sequence: TGTGCCACCAGTGACCCTAAAAAGCCGGGACAGGGTTTGTCCGGGGAGCTGTTTTTT.

This clone was seen a few times. CDR3 region: CASSLRDSNTGELFF. For the CDR3, the DNA is TGTGCCAGCAGCCTAAGGGACTCAAACACCGGGGAGCTGTTTTTT. J is TRBJ2-2 and V is TRBV7-9; D might be TRBD2 (6 bases). V lost 5 bases, J lost 2 bases, and 12 bases lay in between. The CDR3 runs 15 residues. CDR1 is SEHNR and CDR2 is FQNEAQ in the germline V gene (reference sequence).

This rearrangement joins TRBV28 to TRBJ1-4; D gene unclear. In germline, CDR1 is MDHEN, CDR2 SYDVKM. V was shortened by 7 bases and J by 0 bases, with 12 bases between the two germline ends. The CDR3 extends over 15 amino acids. The CDR3: CASTSRVTTNEKLFF. CDR3 DNA sequence: TGTGCCAGCACCTCTCGTGTAACAACTAATGAAAAACTGTTTTTT.

The CDR3 nucleotides are TGCAGTGCTAGTGGTGGGGGCCTAACCGGGGAGCTGTTTTTT. Protein product: CSASGGGLTGELFF. The rearrangement joins TRBV20-1 to TRBJ2-2, with a tentative D call TRBD1 (6 bases). The CDR3 spans 14 residues. Trimming pared 3 bases from V and 5 bases from J, leaving 13 bases between. From germline, CDR1 is DFQATT and CDR2 SNEGSKA (reference sequence).

The V call is TRBV28, the J call TRBJ2-5; D gene ambiguous. The V gene lost 2 bases and the J gene lost 2 bases, with 6 bases spanning the gap. The CDR3 is 13 residues long. CDR1 and CDR2 (germline): MDHEN, SYDVKM. The CDR3 DNA sequence: TGTGCCAGCAGTTTAGCAACTCAAGAGACCCAGTACTTC. Its translation is CASSLATQETQYF.

The V and J genes are TRBV15 and TRBJ1-2; unclear D gene. This CDR3 spans 16 amino acids. The germline V gene has CDR1 LNHNV and CDR2 YYDKDF (reference sequence). V was trimmed by 0 bases and J by 1 base, leaving 12 bases between them. CDR3 amino acids: CATSRDHQTLNYGYTF. CDR3 sequence (DNA): TGTGCCACCAGCAGAGATCATCAGACTCTTAACTATGGCTACACCTTC.

The rearrangement links TRBV7-2 to TRBJ2-5; a possible D gene is TRBD1 (6 bases). CDR1 and CDR2 from the germline V gene are SGHTA and FQGNSA. The CDR3 is made up of 17 amino acids. The ends were cut back, 1 base at V and 5 bases at J, with 20 bases in the middle. CDR3: CASSLDMLGRGRETQYF. CDR3 bases: TGTGCCAGCAGCTTAGACATGCTCGGCAGGGGAAGGGAGACCCAGTACTTC.

V is TRBV4-1 and J is TRBJ2-3; 12 nucleotides match TRBD2. Trimming removed 1 base from V and 3 bases from J; junction bases left unmatched: 2. The CDR3 is 16 residues long. Germline values: CDR1 MGHRA, CDR2 YSYEKL. The CDR3 reads CASSQVLAGGTDTQYF. The CDR3, as DNA: TGCGCCAGCAGCCAAGTACTAGCGGGAGGAACAGATACGCAGTATTTT.

V is TRBV20-1 and J is TRBJ1-1; a weak D match, TRBD1 (5 bases). Per the germline V gene, CDR1 is DFQATT and CDR2 is SNEGSKA (reference sequence). The ends were cut back, 3 bases at V and 3 bases at J, with 14 bases in the middle. The CDR3 loop spans 14 amino acids. Here the CDR3 DNA reads TGCAGTGCTAGTTTGGCGGGGACGCACACTGAAGCTTTCTTT. Encoded protein: CSASLAGTHTEAFF.

This clone came up a few times. The rearrangement joins TRBV19 to TRBJ1-6, with 8 bases lining up with TRBD1. This CDR3 contains 13 residues. Germline values: CDR1 LNHDA, CDR2 SQIVND (reference sequence). V lost 8 bases and J lost 10; bases outside the gene matches: 7. The CDR3 region is CASQGQGPSPLHF. CDR3 nucleotide sequence: TGTGCCAGTCAAGGACAGGGTCCCTCACCCCTCCACTTT.

This clone was recorded a few times. The rearrangement links TRBV30 to TRBJ2-5, with D perhaps TRBD1 (6 bases). This CDR3 is 13 amino acids long. Per germline, CDR1 GTSNPN and CDR2 SVGIG (reference sequence). V gave up 3 bases and J gave up 3 bases, with 11 bases separating them. The chain's CDR3 is CAWSFGQKETQYF. The CDR3 DNA is TGTGCCTGGAGCTTTGGACAGAAAGAGACCCAGTACTTC.

This sequence joins TRBV30 and TRBJ1-2; D perhaps matches TRBD1 (5 bases). The germline V and J ends were trimmed by 5 bases and 6 bases, with 16 bases remaining between them. Germline-derived CDR1 and CDR2 are GTSNPN and SVGIG (reference sequence). This CDR3 has 13 residues. CDR3 amino acids: CAWRLWGADGYTF. Here the CDR3 DNA reads TGTGCCTGGCGTTTGTGGGGCGCCGATGGCTACACCTTC.

Here the CDR3 DNA reads TGTGCCAGCAGCTTAGGGACTAGCGCAAACACAGATACGCAGTATTTT. Amino acid sequence: CASSLGTSANTDTQYF. V usage is TRBV7-8 and J usage is TRBJ2-3, with 9 bases fitting TRBD2. J lost 2 bases, V lost 1 base, and 4 bases had no gene match. The CDR3 loop spans 16 amino acids. CDR1 and CDR2 (germline): SGHVS, FQNEAQ.

The J gene is TRBJ2-6, the V gene TRBV2, with 7 bases lining up with TRBD1. This CDR3 has 14 residues. Germline V lookup: CDR1 SNHLY, CDR2 FYNNEI. V lost 10 bases, J lost 2 bases, and 5 bases stayed unmatched. In DNA, the CDR3 is TGTGCCATCGAAGACAGGGCTGGGGCCAACGTCCTGACTTTC. Translation: CAIEDRAGANVLTF.